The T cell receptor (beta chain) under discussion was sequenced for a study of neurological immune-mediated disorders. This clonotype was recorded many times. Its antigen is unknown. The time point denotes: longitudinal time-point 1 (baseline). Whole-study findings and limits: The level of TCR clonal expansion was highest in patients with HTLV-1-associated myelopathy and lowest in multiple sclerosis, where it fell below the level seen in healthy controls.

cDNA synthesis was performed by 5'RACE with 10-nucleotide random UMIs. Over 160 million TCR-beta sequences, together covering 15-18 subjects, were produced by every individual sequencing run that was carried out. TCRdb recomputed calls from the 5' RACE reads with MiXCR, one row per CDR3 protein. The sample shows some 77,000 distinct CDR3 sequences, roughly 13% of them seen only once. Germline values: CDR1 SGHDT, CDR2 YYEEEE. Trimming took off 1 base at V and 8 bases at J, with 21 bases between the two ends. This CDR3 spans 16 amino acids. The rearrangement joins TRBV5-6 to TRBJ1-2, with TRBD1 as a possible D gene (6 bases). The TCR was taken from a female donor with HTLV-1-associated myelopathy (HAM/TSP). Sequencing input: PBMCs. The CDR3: CASSLKPTGTGDGYTF. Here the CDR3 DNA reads TGTGCCAGCAGCTTGAAACCCACAGGGACGGGTGACGGCTACACCTTC. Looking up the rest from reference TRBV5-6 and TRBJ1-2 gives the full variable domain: DAGVTQSPTHLIKTRGQQVTLRCSPKSGHDTVSWYQQALGQGPQFIFQYYEEEERQRGNFPDRFSGHQFPNYSSELNVNALLLGDSALYLCASSLKPTGTGDGYTFGSGTRLTVV.